A single sample gave rise to the 9 T cell receptor beta chains below, sequenced in a study of blood T cell repertoires in COVID-19. Data came from immunoSEQ multiplex PCR; TCRdb stores just in-frame clones and leaves some out. The sample carries 390,000 or so clones, around 86% recorded once. Sequenced sample: PBMCs or T cells enriched from blood (not recorded which). The source of these receptors is a woman aged 45-65 years who had recovered from COVID-19.

This chain uses TRBV30 with TRBJ1-2, with a weak D call TRBD1 (6 bases). The ends were cut back, 7 bases at V and 4 bases at J, with 19 bases in the middle. Germline V CDR1 and CDR2: GTSNPN, SVGIG (reference sequence). The CDR3 runs 14 residues. The CDR3 DNA reads as TGTGCCTCGGGCACCGGGAGGGGGTCCTATGGCTACACCTTC. This encodes CASGTGRGSYGYTF. The whole variable domain, remainder taken from reference TRBV30 and TRBJ1-2, is SQTIHQWPATLVQPVGSPLSLECTVEGTSNPNLYWYRQAAGRGLQLLFYSVGIGQISSEVPQNLSASRPQDRQFILSSKKLLLSDSGFYLCASGTGRGSYGYTFGSGTRLTVV.

This sequence joins TRBV10-2 and TRBJ2-5; 7 nucleotides align to TRBD2. The CDR3 runs to 11 residues. Germline V gives CDR1 WSHSY, CDR2 SAAADI. V lost 3 bases and J lost 9; bases outside the gene matches: 1. CDR3 bases: TGCGCCAGCAGTGATCGGGGGGCCCAGTACTTC. This sequence encodes CASSDRGAQYF.

V gene TRBV6-2 or TRBV6-3 combines with J gene TRBJ1-5, with 11 bases identical to TRBD1. J gave up 4 bases and V 6 bases, and 14 bases lay outside the gene matches. The CDR3 contains 18 residues. Looked up from germline, CDR1 is MNHEY and CDR2 is SVGEGT. CDR3 protein: CASRPRTGGDLRNQPQHF. The CDR3, as DNA: TGTGCCAGCAGACCTCGGACAGGGGGCGATCTGCGTAATCAGCCCCAGCATTTT.

This chain uses TRBV15 with TRBJ1-1, with no clear D. The CDR3 consists of 14 residues. Between the trimmed V and J ends, which lost 0 bases and 7 bases, there was a span of 12 bases. Germline CDR1 reads LNHNV; CDR2 reads YYDKDF (reference sequence). CDR3 sequence: CATSRDPGVLEAFF. The CDR3 DNA reads as TGTGCCACCAGCAGAGACCCGGGAGTCCTTGAAGCTTTCTTT.

This clone was observed a handful of times. The chain employs TRBV9 and TRBJ1-1, with D unresolved. V lost 0 bases to trimming and J lost 5 bases, with 14 bases between them. In germline, CDR1 is SGDLS, CDR2 YYNGEE. The CDR3 has 15 amino acids. The CDR3 is CASSVDNGEWTEAFF. For the CDR3, the DNA is TGTGCCAGCAGCGTAGATAACGGGGAGTGGACTGAAGCTTTCTTT.

The chain carries TRBV19 and TRBJ1-1; TRBD1 matches 10 bases. The CDR3 is made up of 14 amino acids. The V gene's germline CDR1 is LNHDA and CDR2 SQIVND (reference sequence). J lost 3 bases, V lost 8 bases, and 6 bases had no gene match. The CDR3 DNA reads TGTGCCAGTCGGGACAGGGGATGGTACACTGAAGCTTTCTTT. This translates into CASRDRGWYTEAFF. The full variable domain, its missing parts supplied by reference TRBV19 and TRBJ1-1, is DGGITQSPKYLFRKEGQNVTLSCEQNLNHDAMYWYRQDPGQGLRLIYYSQIVNDFQKGDIAEGYSVSREKKESFPLTVTSAQKNPTAFYLCASRDRGWYTEAFFGQGTRLTVV.

This chain joins TRBV4-1 and TRBJ2-1; D call uncertain. The ends were cut back, 2 bases at V and 3 bases at J, with 5 bases in the middle. Germline CDR1 reads MGHRA; CDR2 reads YSYEKL. The CDR3 runs 13 residues. The CDR3 protein is CASSQNHYNEQFF. The CDR3 nucleotides are TGCGCCAGCAGCCAAAATCACTACAATGAGCAGTTCTTC.

This chain links TRBV19 with TRBJ2-5; D not resolved. V gave up 5 bases and J gave up 2 bases, with 9 bases separating them. The germline V gene encodes CDR1 LNHDA and CDR2 SQIVND (reference sequence). This CDR3 comprises 13 residues. The CDR3 coding sequence is TGTGCCAGTAGTTCGACAAGACAAGAGACCCAGTACTTC. This sequence encodes CASSSTRQETQYF.

This clone was recorded once. The CDR3, as DNA: TGTGCCTGGACCATAAGAACCACGGCGGGCTATGGCTACACCTTC. This encodes CAWTIRTTAGYGYTF. This chain joins TRBV30 and TRBJ1-2; no definite D call. The germline CDR1 and CDR2 sequences are GTSNPN and SVGIG (reference sequence). Trimming shortened V by 4 bases and J by 4 bases, and 19 bases separated the two germline ends. This CDR3 is 15 amino acids long.